This entry features one T cell receptor (beta chain) sequence. What it binds is not known. V was cut by 6 bases and J by 4 bases, with 12 bases left in between. The germline V gene has CDR1 MNHEY and CDR2 SVGAGI. The CDR3 loop spans 13 amino acids. Repertoires were generated with immunoSEQ multiplex PCR, while TCRdb's copy carries only in-frame clones and drops some. The profile shows approximately 190,000 clones, over 85% of them singletons. The data are from a study of T cell responses to AZD1222 COVID-19 vaccine. Whole-study results and caveats: The sample set comprised mostly white British donors with more females, and clonal diversity was possibly underestimated. The span of vaccine-associated CD4 TCRs extended across spike, with dominance at 160-218 and 743-854.

The sample here was peripheral blood, taken 28 days after the second dose of the MenACWY control vaccine. The clonotype comes from an adult who received the MenACWY meningococcal vaccine as a control. The rearrangement uses TRBV6-5 and TRBJ1-2, with a weak D call TRBD1 (5 bases). CDR3 amino acids: CASRRGRSYGYTF. The CDR3 nucleotides are TGTGCCAGCAGAAGGGGACGGTCCTATGGCTACACCTTC.